Listed below are T cell receptor beta chains from one sample, sequenced in a study of patients and donors after allogeneic stem cell transplantation. TCRdb reanalysed the RT-PCR reads using MiXCR and keeps one entry per CDR3 protein. The top ten hold 9.5% to 13% of the sample, which has roughly 230,000 distinct CDR3 sequences, around 14% seen once. Sequencing input: blood, either unsorted or a sorted T cell fraction (not recorded which). These receptors were obtained from a human donor who was either an allogeneic HSCT recipient or a stem cell or donor lymphocyte infusion donor (not recorded which). It is not recorded whose cells these are; they may come from a transplant donor. The CDR3 runs from the conserved cysteine through the conserved F or W. D genes are given only for firm matches. Rows may omit the clone size; those that give it use once, few, many or a size class.

V gene: TRBV7-9
D gene: TRBD1
clone size: many
J gene: TRBJ1-1
CDR3 DNA: TGTGCCAGCAAAGAGACAGGGGGGAACACTGAAGCTTTCTTT
CDR3 protein: CASKETGGNTEAFF

V gene: TRBV7-9
D gene: TRBD2
clone size: few
J gene: TRBJ2-3
CDR3 DNA: TGTGCCAGCAGACCCTCGACGCGGGGGGACGGCACAGATACGCAGTATTTT
CDR3 protein: CASRPSTRGDGTDTQYF

V gene: TRBV5-6
D gene: -
clone size: many
J gene: TRBJ1-2
CDR3 DNA: TGTGCCAGCAGCCCCGAAGGTTGGAACTATGGCTACACCTTC
CDR3 protein: CASSPEGWNYGYTF

V gene: TRBV5-1
D gene: -
clone size: few
J gene: TRBJ2-5
CDR3 DNA: TGCGCCAGCAGCTTGGATATCGGAGGGTACCAAGAGACCCAGTACTTC
CDR3 protein: CASSLDIGGYQETQYF

V gene: TRBV28
D gene: -
clone size: -
J gene: TRBJ2-2
CDR3 DNA: TGTGCCAGCAGTTTTACAGGGTTGTACACCGGGGAGCTGTTTTTT
CDR3 protein: CASSFTGLYTGELFF

V gene: TRBV19
D gene: -
clone size: many
J gene: TRBJ2-3
CDR3 DNA: TGTGCCAGTAGTATAGGAGGGACTGCGTGGAGCACAGATACGCAGTATTTT
CDR3 protein: CASSIGGTAWSTDTQYF

V gene: TRBV5-1
D gene: -
clone size: -
J gene: TRBJ1-5
CDR3 DNA: TGCGCCAGCAGCTTGGACGGGGCCGGAGGTCAGCCCCAGCATTTT
CDR3 protein: CASSLDGAGGQPQHF

V gene: TRBV7-9
D gene: -
clone size: many
J gene: TRBJ2-7
CDR3 DNA: TGTGCCAGCAGCCCAGGGACGGGGGTCTACGAGCAGTACTTC
CDR3 protein: CASSPGTGVYEQYF

V gene: TRBV10-3
D gene: -
clone size: -
J gene: TRBJ1-2
CDR3 DNA: TGTGCCAACGCCGAGGAAGGGAAATATGGCTACACCTTC
CDR3 protein: CANAEEGKYGYTF

V gene: TRBV4-2
D gene: -
clone size: many
J gene: TRBJ2-7
CDR3 DNA: TGTGCCAGCAGCCCTCTTTCAGACTACGAGCAGTACTTC
CDR3 protein: CASSPLSDYEQYF

V gene: TRBV11-2
D gene: -
clone size: many
J gene: TRBJ1-2
CDR3 DNA: TGTGCCAGCAGCTTAGGGGCTGGTTATGGCTACACCTTC
CDR3 protein: CASSLGAGYGYTF